Only one count was recorded for the clone carrying this T cell receptor beta chain. The data derive from a study of blood T cell repertoires in COVID-19. Sequencing was performed with immunoSEQ multiplex PCR; in TCRdb, only in-frame clones are kept and a portion is missing. The sample has 190,000 or so clones, approximately 86% seen once. The sequenced sample consisted of peripheral blood. The clonotype comes from a man in his forties or fifties with active or convalescent COVID-19.

CDR3 protein: CASSPTTGQGSYEQYF. CDR3 sequence (DNA): TGTGCCAGCAGTCCGACCACCGGACAGGGTTCCTACGAGCAGTACTTC. V and J are TRBV28 and TRBJ2-7, with TRBD1 matching over 8 bases. The germline V gene has CDR1 MDHEN and CDR2 SYDVKM. The CDR3 is made up of 16 amino acids. V shed 5 bases and J 1 base; nucleotides not matched to a gene: 10.